These T cell receptor beta chains were read from a single sample in a study of cytomegalovirus exposure and HLA in healthy donors. Method: immunoSEQ multiplex PCR; TCRdb's copy keeps in-frame clones and lacks some. The sample yields 100,000 or so clones, approximately 80% seen once. The sequencing sample was made of PBMCs. These TCRs come from a male donor in good health and CMV-seronegative. CDR3s include the opening cysteine and the closing phenylalanine or tryptophan. The D gene is left open where the match is weak. Only part of the rows carry a size: once, few, many, or a class if the clone is expanded.

d_gene: TRBD1
j_gene: TRBJ2-7
abundance: NA
v_gene: TRBV6-6
CDR3aa: CASSRQGSYEQYF
CDR3nt: TGTGCCAGCAGCCGACAGGGATCCTACGAGCAGTACTTC

d_gene: NA
j_gene: TRBJ1-1
abundance: NA
v_gene: TRBV15
CDR3aa: CATSRDGGSNTEAFF
CDR3nt: TGTGCCACCAGCAGAGATGGGGGGTCTAACACTGAAGCTTTCTTT

d_gene: NA
j_gene: TRBJ1-2
abundance: NA
v_gene: TRBV7-9
CDR3aa: CASSLGREVDGYTF
CDR3nt: TGTGCCAGCAGCTTAGGGCGGGAGGTCGACGGCTACACCTTC

d_gene: NA
j_gene: TRBJ1-5
abundance: NA
v_gene: TRBV25-1
CDR3aa: CASSDSRDSQPQHF
CDR3nt: TGTGCCAGCAGTGATTCGCGAGACAGTCAGCCCCAGCATTTT

d_gene: TRBD2
j_gene: TRBJ2-7
abundance: NA
v_gene: TRBV7-8
CDR3aa: CASSSPGLVITYEQYF
CDR3nt: TGTGCCAGCAGCTCCCCGGGACTAGTCATTACCTACGAGCAGTACTTC

d_gene: TRBD1
j_gene: TRBJ2-3
abundance: NA
v_gene: TRBV5-5
CDR3aa: CASSRDRGADTQYF
CDR3nt: TGTGCCAGCAGCAGGGACAGGGGCGCAGATACGCAGTATTTT

d_gene: NA
j_gene: TRBJ1-2
abundance: NA
v_gene: TRBV19
CDR3aa: CASSENYGYTF
CDR3nt: TGTGCCAGTAGCGAGAACTATGGCTACACCTTC

d_gene: TRBD1
j_gene: TRBJ1-2
abundance: NA
v_gene: TRBV14
CDR3aa: CASSQDRVNGYTF
CDR3nt: TGTGCCAGCAGCCAGGACAGGGTAAATGGCTACACCTTC

d_gene: NA
j_gene: TRBJ2-1
abundance: many
v_gene: TRBV7-9
CDR3aa: CASSWAGSYNEQFF
CDR3nt: TGTGCCAGCAGCTGGGCTGGTAGCTACAATGAGCAGTTCTTC

d_gene: TRBD2
j_gene: TRBJ2-1
abundance: NA
v_gene: TRBV10-1
CDR3aa: CASSEGTSGFSYNEQFF
CDR3nt: TGCGCCAGCAGTGAAGGGACTAGCGGGTTCTCCTACAATGAGCAGTTCTTC

d_gene: NA
j_gene: TRBJ1-1
abundance: NA
v_gene: TRBV6-1
CDR3aa: CASSEEGRMNTEAFF
CDR3nt: TGTGCCAGCAGTGAAGAAGGCAGGATGAACACTGAAGCTTTCTTT

d_gene: TRBD1
j_gene: TRBJ1-5
abundance: NA
v_gene: TRBV7-9
CDR3aa: CASSLDRAGIQPQHF
CDR3nt: TGTGCCAGCAGCCTGGACAGGGCGGGTATTCAGCCCCAGCATTTT

d_gene: NA
j_gene: TRBJ2-1
abundance: NA
v_gene: TRBV30
CDR3aa: CAWSVGGLYNEQFF
CDR3nt: TGTGCCTGGAGTGTCGGCGGACTTTACAATGAGCAGTTCTTC

d_gene: NA
j_gene: TRBJ2-4
abundance: NA
v_gene: TRBV6-1
CDR3aa: CASSEARVLAKNIQYF
CDR3nt: TGTGCCAGCAGTGAGGCCAGGGTACTAGCCAAAAACATTCAGTACTTC

d_gene: TRBD2
j_gene: TRBJ2-3
abundance: NA
v_gene: TRBV4-1
CDR3aa: CASSQLAGTDTQYF
CDR3nt: TGCGCCAGCAGTCAACTAGCGGGGACAGATACGCAGTATTTT

d_gene: NA
j_gene: TRBJ1-5
abundance: NA
v_gene: TRBV5-4
CDR3aa: CASSRWGQPQHF
CDR3nt: TGTGCCAGCAGCCGGTGGGGCCAGCCCCAGCATTTT

d_gene: TRBD1
j_gene: TRBJ1-2
abundance: medium-sized
v_gene: TRBV7-9
CDR3aa: CASSLGQGDYGYTF
CDR3nt: TGTGCCAGCAGCTTGGGACAGGGGGACTATGGCTACACCTTC

d_gene: NA
j_gene: TRBJ2-1
abundance: few
v_gene: TRBV5-1
CDR3aa: CASSLDTVYNEQFF
CDR3nt: TGCGCCAGCAGCTTGGACACCGTCTACAATGAGCAGTTCTTC

d_gene: NA
j_gene: TRBJ2-7
abundance: once
v_gene: TRBV4-3
CDR3aa: CASSHRAGGSSYEQYF
CDR3nt: TGCGCCAGCAGCCACAGAGCGGGCGGAAGCTCCTACGAGCAGTACTTC

d_gene: NA
j_gene: TRBJ1-3
abundance: NA
v_gene: TRBV9
CDR3aa: CASSDRSFGSGNTIYF
CDR3nt: TGTGCCAGCAGCGACAGGTCCTTTGGCTCTGGAAACACCATATATTTT

d_gene: TRBD1
j_gene: TRBJ1-2
abundance: NA
v_gene: TRBV5-1
CDR3aa: CASRSPGQVLPGYTF
CDR3nt: TGCGCCAGCCGAAGTCCGGGACAGGTCTTACCTGGCTACACCTTC

d_gene: NA
j_gene: TRBJ1-1
abundance: NA
v_gene: TRBV5-1
CDR3aa: CASSLYGGTGSEAFF
CDR3nt: TGCGCCAGCAGCTTGTATGGGGGGACCGGCTCTGAAGCTTTCTTT

d_gene: NA
j_gene: TRBJ2-3
abundance: NA
v_gene: TRBV5-1
CDR3aa: CASSGGSYTDTQYF
CDR3nt: TGCGCCAGCAGCGGCGGCAGCTACACAGATACGCAGTATTTT

d_gene: TRBD1
j_gene: TRBJ1-1
abundance: medium-sized
v_gene: TRBV7-6
CDR3aa: CASSSGQAGGEAFF
CDR3nt: TGTGCCAGCAGCTCCGGACAGGCCGGAGGGGAAGCTTTCTTT

d_gene: TRBD1
j_gene: TRBJ1-3
abundance: NA
v_gene: TRBV27
CDR3aa: CASRRGQGYGNTIYF
CDR3nt: TGTGCCAGCAGGAGGGGACAGGGGTATGGAAACACCATATATTTT

d_gene: TRBD2
j_gene: TRBJ2-5
abundance: once
v_gene: TRBV28
CDR3aa: CASRGSGRLGAQYF
CDR3nt: TGTGCCAGCAGGGGTAGCGGGAGGCTCGGGGCCCAGTACTTC

d_gene: TRBD1
j_gene: TRBJ2-7
abundance: NA
v_gene: TRBV2
CDR3aa: CASIETGGPGEQYF
CDR3nt: TGTGCCAGCATTGAGACAGGGGGCCCCGGCGAGCAGTACTTC

d_gene: TRBD1
j_gene: TRBJ2-5
abundance: NA
v_gene: TRBV11-3
CDR3aa: CASSLTLGTGSAETQYF
CDR3nt: TGTGCCAGCAGCCTAACCTTAGGGACAGGGAGTGCAGAGACCCAGTACTTC

d_gene: TRBD1
j_gene: TRBJ2-7
abundance: NA
v_gene: TRBV5-1
CDR3aa: CASSYGDRGFSVHHEQYF
CDR3nt: TGCGCCAGCAGCTACGGGGACAGGGGTTTTTCGGTCCATCACGAGCAGTACTTC

d_gene: NA
j_gene: TRBJ2-1
abundance: once
v_gene: TRBV28
CDR3aa: CASSLAGETGNEQFF
CDR3nt: TGTGCCAGCAGTTTAGCAGGGGAGACGGGGAATGAGCAGTTCTTC

d_gene: TRBD1
j_gene: TRBJ2-7
abundance: NA
v_gene: TRBV5-1
CDR3aa: CASSLEGAAYEQYF
CDR3nt: TGCGCCAGCAGCTTGGAGGGGGCGGCCTACGAGCAGTACTTC

d_gene: TRBD1
j_gene: TRBJ1-1
abundance: NA
v_gene: TRBV19
CDR3aa: CATLPLGTAMNTEAFF
CDR3nt: TGTGCCACACTACCCCTCGGGACAGCCATGAACACTGAAGCTTTCTTT

d_gene: NA
j_gene: TRBJ1-5
abundance: NA
v_gene: TRBV21-1
CDR3aa: CASSKVRDNSYQPQHF
CDR3nt: TGTGCCAGCAGCAAAGTTAGGGACAACTCCTATCAGCCCCAGCATTTT

d_gene: TRBD2
j_gene: TRBJ2-7
abundance: NA
v_gene: TRBV5-6
CDR3aa: CASSWEGYEQYF
CDR3nt: TGTGCCAGCAGCTGGGAGGGTTACGAGCAGTACTTC

d_gene: TRBD2
j_gene: TRBJ2-7
abundance: few
v_gene: TRBV10-3
CDR3aa: CAISESLGLAVSYEQYF
CDR3nt: TGTGCCATCAGTGAGTCGTTAGGTCTAGCGGTATCTTACGAGCAGTACTTC

d_gene: NA
j_gene: TRBJ1-3
abundance: NA
v_gene: TRBV5-1
CDR3aa: CASSLGRGASGNTIYF
CDR3nt: TGCGCCAGCAGCTTGGGTCGCGGGGCCTCTGGAAACACCATATATTTT

d_gene: TRBD2
j_gene: TRBJ2-5
abundance: NA
v_gene: TRBV7-2
CDR3aa: CASSSRGFMLAGASETQYF
CDR3nt: TGTGCCAGCAGCTCACGGGGGTTTATGCTGGCGGGAGCGTCAGAGACCCAGTACTTC